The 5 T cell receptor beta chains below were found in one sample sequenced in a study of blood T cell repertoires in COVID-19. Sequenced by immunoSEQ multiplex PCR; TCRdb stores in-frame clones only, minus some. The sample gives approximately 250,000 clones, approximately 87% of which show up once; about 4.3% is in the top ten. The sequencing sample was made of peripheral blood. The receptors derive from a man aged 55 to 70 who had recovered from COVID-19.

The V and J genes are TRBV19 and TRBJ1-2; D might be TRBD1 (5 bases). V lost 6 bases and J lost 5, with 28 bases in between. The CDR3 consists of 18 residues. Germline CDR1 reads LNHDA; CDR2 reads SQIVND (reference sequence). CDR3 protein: CASSLTADSNGNLYGYTF. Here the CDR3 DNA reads TGTGCCAGTAGCCTTACAGCCGACAGTAACGGTAACCTATATGGCTACACCTTC.

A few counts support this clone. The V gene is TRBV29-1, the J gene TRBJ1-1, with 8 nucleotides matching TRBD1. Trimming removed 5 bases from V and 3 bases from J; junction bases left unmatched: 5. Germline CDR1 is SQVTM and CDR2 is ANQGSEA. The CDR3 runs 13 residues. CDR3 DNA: TGCAGCGTTTCAGGGGGCGGGTACACTGAAGCTTTCTTT. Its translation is CSVSGGGYTEAFF.

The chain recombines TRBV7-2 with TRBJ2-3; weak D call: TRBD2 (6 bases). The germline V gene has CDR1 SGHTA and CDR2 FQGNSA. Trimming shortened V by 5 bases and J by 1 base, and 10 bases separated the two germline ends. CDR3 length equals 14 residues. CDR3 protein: CASSSGSGTDTQYF. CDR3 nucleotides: TGTGCCAGCAGCAGCGGGTCGGGCACAGATACGCAGTATTTT.

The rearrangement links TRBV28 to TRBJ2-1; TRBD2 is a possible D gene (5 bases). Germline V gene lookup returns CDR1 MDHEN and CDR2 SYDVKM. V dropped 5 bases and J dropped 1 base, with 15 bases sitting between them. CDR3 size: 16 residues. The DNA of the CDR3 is TGTGCCAGCAGTCCCCTGGGAGAGATGTCCTACAATGAGCAGTTCTTC. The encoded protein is CASSPLGEMSYNEQFF.

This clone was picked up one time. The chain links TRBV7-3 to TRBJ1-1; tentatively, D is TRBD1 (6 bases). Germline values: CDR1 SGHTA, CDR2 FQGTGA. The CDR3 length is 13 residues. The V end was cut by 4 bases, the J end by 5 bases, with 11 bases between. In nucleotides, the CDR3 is TGTGCCAGCAGCTCCGGGACACGGACTGAAGCTTTCTTT. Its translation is CASSSGTRTEAFF.